The 2 T cell receptor beta chains in this list originate from one sample, sequenced in a study of blood T cell repertoires in COVID-19. Clones were read by immunoSEQ multiplex PCR, and TCRdb kept only the in-frame ones, dropping some. This sample has roughly 340,000 clones; around 90% occur once, and the top ten carry about 3%. Source material: peripheral blood. The receptors derive from a woman aged 25 to 45 with COVID-19, enrolled during active disease.

The genes are TRBV5-4 and TRBJ2-5; no firm D call. This CDR3 region has 17 residues. Germline CDR1 and CDR2: SGHNT and YYREEE (reference sequence). Trimming left V 1 base short and J 0 bases short, with 16 bases between. CDR3 sequence reads: CASSLWPQLRDQETQYF. In DNA, the CDR3 is TGTGCCAGCAGCTTGTGGCCCCAGCTCCGGGACCAAGAGACCCAGTACTTC. Full variable domain (missing parts from reference TRBV5-4 and TRBJ2-5): ETGVTQSPTHLIKTRGQQVTLRCSSQSGHNTVSWYQQALGQGPQFIFQYYREEENGRGNFPPRFSGLQFPNYSSELNVNALELDDSALYLCASSLWPQLRDQETQYFGPGTRLLVL.

This chain joins TRBV18 and TRBJ2-7; 9 bases are a match to TRBD1. The CDR3 has 16 amino acids. Germline CDR1 reads KGHSH; CDR2 reads LQKENI. With V trimmed by 4 bases and J by 3 bases, 10 bases remained unmatched. The CDR3 reads CASSLSTGGIDYEQYF. For the CDR3, the DNA is TGTGCCAGCTCACTATCGACAGGGGGGATAGACTACGAGCAGTACTTC.